Included here is one T cell receptor (beta chain) sequence, with context. In the original workflow: Reference gene primer amplification in the assay estimated nucleated cell counts. The repertoire was sequenced with immunoSEQ multiplex PCR; TCRdb's copy has only in-frame clones and lacks some. That table furnishes V, J and clone size, whereas the DNA furnished D and trimming. The repertoire holds around 300,000 clones, with 75% to 90% as singletons. These data come from a study of blood T cell repertoires in COVID-19. Overall study: Specimens from acute and convalescent COVID-19 originated in the United States, Italy and Spain. From T cells, B-cell-depleted T cells, or PBMCs came the material, which was cDNA or gDNA.

Germline V gene data show CDR1 as MGHDK and CDR2 as SYGVNS. The ends were cut back, 8 bases at V and 1 base at J, with 11 bases in the middle. The CDR3 totals 13 residues. Sequenced sample: peripheral blood. The chain recombines TRBV25-1 with TRBJ1-1; D is undetermined. This receptor was obtained from a woman in her 30s with active or convalescent COVID-19. CDR3 region: CASSARSNTEAFF. For the CDR3, the DNA is TGTGCCAGCTCGGCCAGGTCGAACACTGAAGCTTTCTTT.